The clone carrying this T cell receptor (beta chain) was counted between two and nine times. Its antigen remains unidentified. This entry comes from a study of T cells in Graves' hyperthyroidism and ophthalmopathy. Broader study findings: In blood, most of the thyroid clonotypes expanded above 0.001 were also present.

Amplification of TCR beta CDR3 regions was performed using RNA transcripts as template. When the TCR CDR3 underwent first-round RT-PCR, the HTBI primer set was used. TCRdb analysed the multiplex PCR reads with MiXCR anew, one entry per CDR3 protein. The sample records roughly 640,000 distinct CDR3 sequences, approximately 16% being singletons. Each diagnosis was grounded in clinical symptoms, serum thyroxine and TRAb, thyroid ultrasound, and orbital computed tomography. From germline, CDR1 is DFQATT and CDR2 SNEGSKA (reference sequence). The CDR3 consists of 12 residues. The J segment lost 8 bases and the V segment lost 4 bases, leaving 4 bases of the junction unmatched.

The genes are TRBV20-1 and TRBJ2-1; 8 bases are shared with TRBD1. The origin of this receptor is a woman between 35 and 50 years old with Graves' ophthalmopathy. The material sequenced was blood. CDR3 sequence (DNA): TGCAGTGCTACCGGACAGGGCTATGAGCAGTTCTTC. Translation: CSATGQGYEQFF.